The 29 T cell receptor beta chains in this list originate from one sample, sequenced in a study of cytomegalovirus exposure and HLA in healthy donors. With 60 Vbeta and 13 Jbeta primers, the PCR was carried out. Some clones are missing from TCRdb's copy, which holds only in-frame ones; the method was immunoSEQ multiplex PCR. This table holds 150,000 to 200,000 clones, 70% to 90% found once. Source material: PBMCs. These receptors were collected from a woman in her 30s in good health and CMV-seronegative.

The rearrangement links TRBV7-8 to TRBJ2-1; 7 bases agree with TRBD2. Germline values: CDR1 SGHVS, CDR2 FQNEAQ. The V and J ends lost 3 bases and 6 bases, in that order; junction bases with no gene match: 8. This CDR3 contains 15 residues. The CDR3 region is CASSLGGRAGNEQFF. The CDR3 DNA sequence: TGTGCCAGCAGCTTGGGGGGGAGGGCCGGCAATGAGCAGTTCTTC.

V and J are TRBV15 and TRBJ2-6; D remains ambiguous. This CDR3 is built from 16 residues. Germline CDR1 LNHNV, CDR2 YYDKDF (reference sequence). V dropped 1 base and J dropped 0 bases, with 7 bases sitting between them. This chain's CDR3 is CATSRGLGSGANVLTF. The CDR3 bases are TGTGCCACCAGCAGAGGACTGGGCTCTGGGGCCAACGTCCTGACTTTC. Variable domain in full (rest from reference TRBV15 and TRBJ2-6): DAMVIQNPRYQVTQFGKPVTLSCSQTLNHNVMYWYQQKSSQAPKLLFHYYDKDFNNEADTPDNFQSRRPNTSFCFLDIRSPGLGDTAMYLCATSRGLGSGANVLTFGAGSRLTVL.

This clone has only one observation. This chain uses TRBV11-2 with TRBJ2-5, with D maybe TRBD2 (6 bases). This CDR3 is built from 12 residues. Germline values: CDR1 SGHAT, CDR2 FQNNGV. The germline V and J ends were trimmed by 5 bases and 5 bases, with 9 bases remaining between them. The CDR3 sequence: CASSPGRETQYF. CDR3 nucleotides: TGTGCCAGCAGCCCAGGGAGGGAGACCCAGTACTTC.

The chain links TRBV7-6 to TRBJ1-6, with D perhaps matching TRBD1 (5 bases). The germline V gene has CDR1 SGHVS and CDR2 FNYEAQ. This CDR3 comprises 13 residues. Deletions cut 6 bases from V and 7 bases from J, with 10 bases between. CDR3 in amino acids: CASRRDGNSPLHF. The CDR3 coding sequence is TGTGCCAGCAGGCGGGACGGAAATTCACCCCTCCACTTT. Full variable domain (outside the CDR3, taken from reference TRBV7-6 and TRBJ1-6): GAGVSQSPRYKVTKRGQDVALRCDPISGHVSLYWYRQALGQGPEFLTYFNYEAQQDKSGLPNDRFSAERPEGSISTLTIQRTEQRDSAMYRCASRRDGNSPLHFGNGTRLTVT.

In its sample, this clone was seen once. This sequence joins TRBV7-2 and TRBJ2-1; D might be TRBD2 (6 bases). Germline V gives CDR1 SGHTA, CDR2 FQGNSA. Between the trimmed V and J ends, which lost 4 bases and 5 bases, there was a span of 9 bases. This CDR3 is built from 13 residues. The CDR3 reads CASSWGVNNEQFF. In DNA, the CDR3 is TGTGCCAGCAGCTGGGGGGTGAACAATGAGCAGTTCTTC.

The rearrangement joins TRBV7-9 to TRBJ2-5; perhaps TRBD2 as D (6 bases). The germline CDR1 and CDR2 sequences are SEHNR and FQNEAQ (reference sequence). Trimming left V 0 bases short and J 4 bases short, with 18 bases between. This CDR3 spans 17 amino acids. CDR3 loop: CASSLATQAGRGETQYF. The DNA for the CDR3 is TGTGCCAGCAGCTTAGCGACTCAGGCGGGGCGGGGAGAGACCCAGTACTTC.

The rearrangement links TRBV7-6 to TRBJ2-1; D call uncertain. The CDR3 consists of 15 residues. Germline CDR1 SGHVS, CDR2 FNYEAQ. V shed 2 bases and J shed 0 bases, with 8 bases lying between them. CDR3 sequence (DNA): TGTGCCAGCAGCTTATCGTCTAGCTCCTACAATGAGCAGTTCTTC. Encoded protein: CASSLSSSSYNEQFF.

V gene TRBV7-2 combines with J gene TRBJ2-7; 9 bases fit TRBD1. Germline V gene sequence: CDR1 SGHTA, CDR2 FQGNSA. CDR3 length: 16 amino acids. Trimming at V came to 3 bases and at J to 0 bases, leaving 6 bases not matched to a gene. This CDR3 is CASSLPGQGTSYEQYF. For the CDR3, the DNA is TGTGCCAGCAGCTTGCCGGGACAGGGAACCTCCTACGAGCAGTACTTC.

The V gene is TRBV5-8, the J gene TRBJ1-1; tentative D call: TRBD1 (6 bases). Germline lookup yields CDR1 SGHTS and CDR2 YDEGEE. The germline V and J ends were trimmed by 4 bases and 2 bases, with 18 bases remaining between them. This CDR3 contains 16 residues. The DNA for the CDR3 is TGTGCCAGCAGCCCCCATCGCGCCAGGGGCAACACTGAAGCTTTCTTT. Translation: CASSPHRARGNTEAFF.

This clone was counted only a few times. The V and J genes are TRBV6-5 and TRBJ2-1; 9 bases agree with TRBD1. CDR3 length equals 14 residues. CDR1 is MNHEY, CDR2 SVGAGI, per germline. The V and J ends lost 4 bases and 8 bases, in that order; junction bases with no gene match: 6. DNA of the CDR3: TGTGCCAGCAGTTGGCCGGGACAGGGCTATGAGCAGTTCTTC. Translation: CASSWPGQGYEQFF.

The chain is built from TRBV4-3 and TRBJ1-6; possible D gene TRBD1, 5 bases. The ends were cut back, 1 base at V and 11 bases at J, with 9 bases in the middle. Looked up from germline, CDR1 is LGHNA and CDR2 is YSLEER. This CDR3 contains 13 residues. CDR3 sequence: CASSQVVRAPLHF. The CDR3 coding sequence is TGCGCCAGCAGCCAAGTCGTCAGGGCACCCCTCCACTTT.

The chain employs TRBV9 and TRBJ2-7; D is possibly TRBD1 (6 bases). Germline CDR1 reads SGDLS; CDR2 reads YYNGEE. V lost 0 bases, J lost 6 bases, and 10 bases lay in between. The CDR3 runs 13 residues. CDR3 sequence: CASSVEQGPEQYF. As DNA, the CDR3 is TGTGCCAGCAGCGTAGAACAGGGTCCCGAGCAGTACTTC. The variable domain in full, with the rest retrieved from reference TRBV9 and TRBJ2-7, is DSGVTQTPKHLITATGQRVTLRCSPRSGDLSVYWYQQSLDQGLQFLIQYYNGEERAKGNILERFSAQQFPDLHSELNLSSLELGDSALYFCASSVEQGPEQYFGPGTRLTVT.

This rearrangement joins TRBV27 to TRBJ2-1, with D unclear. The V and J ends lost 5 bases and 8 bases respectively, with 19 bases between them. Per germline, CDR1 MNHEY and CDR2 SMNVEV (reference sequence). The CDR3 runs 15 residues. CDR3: CASSAGSLSGYEQFF. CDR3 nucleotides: TGTGCCAGCAGTGCCGGGTCCCTATCTGGGTATGAGCAGTTCTTC.

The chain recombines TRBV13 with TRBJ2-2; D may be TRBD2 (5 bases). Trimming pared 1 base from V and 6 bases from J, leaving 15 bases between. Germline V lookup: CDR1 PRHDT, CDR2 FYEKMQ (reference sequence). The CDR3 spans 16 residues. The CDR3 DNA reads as TGTGCCAGCAGCTTAGAATCGGGGTTTCGAGCCGGGGAGCTGTTTTTT. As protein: CASSLESGFRAGELFF. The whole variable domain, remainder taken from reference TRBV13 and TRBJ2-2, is AAGVIQSPRHLIKEKRETATLKCYPIPRHDTVYWYQQGPGQDPQFLISFYEKMQSDKGSIPDRFSAQQFSDYHSELNMSSLELGDSALYFCASSLESGFRAGELFFGEGSRLTVL.

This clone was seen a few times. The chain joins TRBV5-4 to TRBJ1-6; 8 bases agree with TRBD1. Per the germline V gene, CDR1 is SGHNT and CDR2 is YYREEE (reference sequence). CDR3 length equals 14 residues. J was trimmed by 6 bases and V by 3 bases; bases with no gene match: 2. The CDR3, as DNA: TGTGCCAGCAGCTGGGACAGGTTTAATTCACCCCTCCACTTT. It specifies CASSWDRFNSPLHF.

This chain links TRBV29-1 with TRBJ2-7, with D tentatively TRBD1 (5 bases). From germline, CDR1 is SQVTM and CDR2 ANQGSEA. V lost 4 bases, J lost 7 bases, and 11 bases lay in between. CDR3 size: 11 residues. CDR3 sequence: CSVGQPREQYF. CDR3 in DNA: TGCAGCGTTGGACAGCCCCGGGAGCAGTACTTC.

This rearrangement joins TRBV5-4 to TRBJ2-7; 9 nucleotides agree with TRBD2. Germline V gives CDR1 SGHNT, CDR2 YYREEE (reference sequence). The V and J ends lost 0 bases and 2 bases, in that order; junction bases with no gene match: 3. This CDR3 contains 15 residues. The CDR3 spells CASSLDLAGTYEQYF. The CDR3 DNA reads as TGTGCCAGCAGCTTGGATCTAGCGGGAACCTACGAGCAGTACTTC.

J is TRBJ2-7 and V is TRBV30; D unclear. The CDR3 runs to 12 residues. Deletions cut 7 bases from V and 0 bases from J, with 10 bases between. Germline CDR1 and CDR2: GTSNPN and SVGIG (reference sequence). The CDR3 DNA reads TGTGCCTTTAGCCCCAACTCCTACGAGCAGTACTTC. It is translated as CAFSPNSYEQYF. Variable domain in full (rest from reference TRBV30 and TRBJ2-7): SQTIHQWPATLVQPVGSPLSLECTVEGTSNPNLYWYRQAAGRGLQLLFYSVGIGQISSEVPQNLSASRPQDRQFILSSKKLLLSDSGFYLCAFSPNSYEQYFGPGTRLTVT.

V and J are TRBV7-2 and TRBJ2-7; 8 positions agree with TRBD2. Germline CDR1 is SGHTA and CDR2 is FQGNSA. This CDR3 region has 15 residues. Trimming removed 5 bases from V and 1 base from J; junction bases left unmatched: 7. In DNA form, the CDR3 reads TGTGCCAGCAGCAAACGGACTAGCCAGTCCTACGAGCAGTACTTC. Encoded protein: CASSKRTSQSYEQYF.

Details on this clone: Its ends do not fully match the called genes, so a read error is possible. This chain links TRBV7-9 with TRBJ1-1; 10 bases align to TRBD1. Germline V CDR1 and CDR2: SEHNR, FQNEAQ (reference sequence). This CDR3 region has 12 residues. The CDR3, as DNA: TGTTCCAGCAGCTTAAGGACAGGGGGAGCTTTCTTT. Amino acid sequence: CSSSLRTGGAFF.

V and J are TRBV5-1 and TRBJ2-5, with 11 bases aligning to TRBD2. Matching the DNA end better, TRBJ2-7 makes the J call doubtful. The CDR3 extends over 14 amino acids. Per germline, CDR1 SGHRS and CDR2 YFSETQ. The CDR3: CASSPSGRNDEQYF. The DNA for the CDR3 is TGCGCCAGCAGCCCTAGCGGGAGGAACGACGAGCAGTACTTC.

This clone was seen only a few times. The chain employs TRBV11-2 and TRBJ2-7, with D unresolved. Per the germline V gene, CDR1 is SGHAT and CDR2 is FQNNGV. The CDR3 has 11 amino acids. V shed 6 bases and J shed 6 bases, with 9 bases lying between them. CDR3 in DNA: TGTGCCAGCAGTAGAGGCGCCGAGCAGTACTTC. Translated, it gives CASSRGAEQYF.

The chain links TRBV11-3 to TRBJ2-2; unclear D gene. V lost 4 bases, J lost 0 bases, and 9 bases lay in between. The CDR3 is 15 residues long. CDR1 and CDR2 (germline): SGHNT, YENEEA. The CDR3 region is CASSSQQANTGELFF. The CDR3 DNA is TGTGCCAGCAGCTCGCAGCAGGCGAACACCGGGGAGCTGTTTTTT.

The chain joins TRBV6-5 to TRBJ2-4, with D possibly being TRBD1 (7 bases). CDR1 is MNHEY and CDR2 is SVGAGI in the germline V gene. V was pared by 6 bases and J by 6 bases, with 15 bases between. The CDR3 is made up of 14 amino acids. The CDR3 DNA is TGTGCCAGCAGAAGACAGGGAGCGGGAAACATTCAGTACTTC. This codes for CASRRQGAGNIQYF.

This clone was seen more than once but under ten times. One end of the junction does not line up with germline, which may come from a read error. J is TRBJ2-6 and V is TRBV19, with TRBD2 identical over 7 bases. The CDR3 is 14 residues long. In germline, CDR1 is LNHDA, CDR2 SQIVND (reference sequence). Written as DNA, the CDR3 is TGTGCCAGTAGGGGGGGGTCTGTGGCCAACGTCCTGACTTTC. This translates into CASRGGSVANVLTF.

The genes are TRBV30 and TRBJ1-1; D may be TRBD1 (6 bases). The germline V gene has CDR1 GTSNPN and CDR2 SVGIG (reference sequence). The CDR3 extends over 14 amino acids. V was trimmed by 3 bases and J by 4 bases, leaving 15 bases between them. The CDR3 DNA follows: TGTGCCTGGAGAGGGGGGGTGAGCGGCACTGAAGCTTTCTTT. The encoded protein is CAWRGGVSGTEAFF.

The CDR3 nucleotides are TGTGCCAGCAGCCCGGGACTAGCGGGAGATATCGATACGCAGTATTTT. Translated, it gives CASSPGLAGDIDTQYF. The chain couples TRBV7-9 to TRBJ2-3; 14 bases map to TRBD2. The germline V gene encodes CDR1 SEHNR and CDR2 FQNEAQ (reference sequence). V was clipped by 5 bases and J by 6 bases; unmatched bases: 7. The CDR3 runs to 16 residues. The variable domain in full, completed from reference TRBV7-9 and TRBJ2-3, reads DTGVSQNPRHKITKRGQNVTFRCDPISEHNRLYWYRQTLGQGPEFLTYFQNEAQLEKSRLLSDRFSAERPKGSFSTLEIQRTEQGDSAMYLCASSPGLAGDIDTQYFGPGTRLTVL.

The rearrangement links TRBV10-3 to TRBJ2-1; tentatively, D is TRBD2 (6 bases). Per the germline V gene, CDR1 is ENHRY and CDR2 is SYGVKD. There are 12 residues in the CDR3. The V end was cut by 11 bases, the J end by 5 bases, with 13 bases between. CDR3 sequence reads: CAARRGNNEQFF. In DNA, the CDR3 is TGTGCCGCCCGGAGGGGCAACAATGAGCAGTTCTTC.

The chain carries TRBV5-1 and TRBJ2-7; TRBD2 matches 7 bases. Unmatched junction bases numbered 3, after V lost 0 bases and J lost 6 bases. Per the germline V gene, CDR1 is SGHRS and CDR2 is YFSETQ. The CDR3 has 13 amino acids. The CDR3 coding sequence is TGCGCCAGCAGCTTGGCCGGGGGGACCGAGCAGTACTTC. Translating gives CASSLAGGTEQYF.